The sequence of this T cell receptor (beta chain) was determined in a study of T-cell memory formation after mild COVID-19. Barcoded TCR alpha and TCR beta cDNA libraries with UMIs came from 5'RACE using constant-segment primers. TCRdb reprocessed the 5' RACE reads via MiXCR and lists one record per CDR3 protein. Of approximately 580,000 distinct CDR3 sequences in the sample, approximately 20% were seen once. As to this clonotype: A much larger clone is a single base away; this may be a read error.

The length of the CDR3 is 12 residues. The V gene's germline CDR1 is GTSNPN and CDR2 SVGIG (reference sequence). V lost 2 bases and J 4 bases, leaving 8 bases between the germline ends. The gene calls are TRBV30 and TRBJ1-1; D gene uncertain. This TCR was recovered from an adult woman who had mild COVID-19 (a few samples of this study predate the infection). Cell type and time point are not known. Sequencing input: PBMCs or a T cell subset sorted from them (not recorded which). The CDR3: CAWSWAFTEAFF. In nucleotides, the CDR3 is TGTGCCTGGAGTTGGGCGTTCACTGAAGCTTTCTTT. The full variable domain, its missing parts supplied by reference TRBV30 and TRBJ1-1, is SQTIHQWPATLVQPVGSPLSLECTVEGTSNPNLYWYRQAAGRGLQLLFYSVGIGQISSEVPQNLSASRPQDRQFILSSKKLLLSDSGFYLCAWSWAFTEAFFGQGTRLTVV.